The 23 T cell receptor beta chains given below trace back to one sample, sequenced in a study of cytomegalovirus exposure and HLA in healthy donors. PCR used 60 Vbeta primers and 13 Jbeta primers. This table comes from immunoSEQ multiplex PCR, and its TCRdb copy is limited to in-frame clones, with some not included. The sample holds 95,000 to 150,000 clones; around 69% are singletons and the top ten take roughly 8.6%. Sequencing was carried out using PBMCs. The receptors derive from a middle-aged woman in good health and CMV-seropositive.

The V call is TRBV6-6, the J call TRBJ1-2, with D unresolved. The CDR3 is made up of 14 amino acids. Germline CDR1 is MNHNY and CDR2 is SVGAGI (reference sequence). V was cut by 0 bases and J by 1 base, with 6 bases left in between. CDR3 nucleotide sequence: TGTGCCAGCAGTTACTCGGCGGTTAACTATGGCTACACCTTC. Translation gives CASSYSAVNYGYTF.

The rearrangement joins TRBV27 to TRBJ1-1; 8 positions agree with TRBD1. The CDR3 is made up of 13 amino acids. The J segment lost 5 bases and the V segment lost 3 bases, leaving 2 bases of the junction unmatched. Germline V gene data show CDR1 as MNHEY and CDR2 as SMNVEV (reference sequence). The CDR3 sequence is CASSFNRGTEAFF. For the CDR3, the DNA is TGTGCCAGCAGTTTTAACAGGGGGACTGAAGCTTTCTTT.

This clone turned up a few times. The V gene is TRBV6-1, the J gene TRBJ1-6, with unresolved D. Trimming shortened V by 2 bases and J by 0 bases, and 11 bases separated the two germline ends. Germline loops: CDR1 MNHNS, CDR2 SASEGT. The CDR3 spans 17 residues. The CDR3 loop is CASSERGPSSYNSPLHF. The CDR3 nucleotides are TGTGCCAGCAGTGAACGAGGGCCTAGCTCCTATAATTCACCCCTCCACTTT.

The chain couples TRBV13 to TRBJ2-3; perhaps TRBD2 as D (5 bases). Germline V gene sequence: CDR1 PRHDT, CDR2 FYEKMQ (reference sequence). The CDR3 totals 13 residues. The V gene lost 2 bases and the J gene lost 4 bases, with 7 bases spanning the gap. This chain's CDR3 is CASSLRAADTQYF. The CDR3 DNA follows: TGTGCCAGCAGCTTACGAGCGGCAGATACGCAGTATTTT.

The V and J genes are TRBV25-1 and TRBJ1-4; 7 nucleotides align to TRBD1. In germline, CDR1 is MGHDK, CDR2 SYGVNS. There are 13 residues in the CDR3. V lost 4 bases and J lost 4; bases outside the gene matches: 0. This CDR3 reads CASSGQGNEKLFF. DNA of the CDR3: TGTGCCAGCAGTGGACAGGGTAATGAAAAACTGTTTTTT.

The chain uses TRBV7-3 and TRBJ2-3; possible D gene TRBD2, 5 bases. V was pared by 5 bases and J by 0 bases, with 9 bases between. The CDR3 consists of 14 residues. Germline CDR1 reads SGHTA; CDR2 reads FQGTGA. The CDR3 spells CASSPRGSTDTQYF. CDR3 DNA sequence: TGTGCCAGCAGCCCTCGGGGTAGCACAGATACGCAGTATTTT.

The genes are TRBV5-1 and TRBJ1-1, with TRBD1 matching over 8 bases. Trimming at V came to 1 base and at J to 5 bases, leaving 10 bases not matched to a gene. Germline V gene data show CDR1 as SGHRS and CDR2 as YFSETQ. The CDR3 loop spans 16 amino acids. The CDR3 spells CASSLSGDRPRTEAFF. The CDR3 nucleotides read TGCGCCAGCAGCTTGTCAGGGGACAGGCCGAGGACTGAAGCTTTCTTT.

The J gene is TRBJ1-1, the V gene TRBV7-2, with TRBD1 as a possible D gene (6 bases). The germline V gene has CDR1 SGHTA and CDR2 FQGNSA. The CDR3 length is 15 residues. Trimming shortened V by 5 bases and J by 7 bases, and 20 bases separated the two germline ends. The CDR3 nucleotides read TGTGCCAGCAGCCTTAATGGACAGCCGGAACGTGAAGCTTTCTTT. This codes for CASSLNGQPEREAFF.

This rearrangement joins TRBV5-8 to TRBJ1-5; TRBD1 agrees at 9 bases. The V gene's germline CDR1 is SGHTS and CDR2 YDEGEE. The CDR3 covers 17 residues. With V trimmed by 2 bases and J by 4 bases, 10 bases remained unmatched. CDR3 sequence: CASSFRGDRARNQPQHF. Here the CDR3 DNA reads TGTGCCAGCAGCTTCCGAGGGGACAGGGCCCGGAATCAGCCCCAGCATTTT.

In this sample, this clone turned up a few times. This chain links TRBV7-6 with TRBJ2-7; 8 nucleotides agree with TRBD2. Germline CDR1 and CDR2: SGHVS and FNYEAQ. This CDR3 has 15 residues. The ends lost 10 bases at V and 8 bases at J; junction bases unmatched: 19. In DNA form, the CDR3 reads TGTGCCACTTCTAGCGGGCAGGGGCAAGGGTCGAAGCAGTACTTC. Its protein product is CATSSGQGQGSKQYF.

This clone was observed a few times. The chain joins TRBV10-2 to TRBJ2-1; TRBD2 matches 10 bases. CDR1 is WSHSY and CDR2 is SAAADI in the germline V gene. The CDR3 has 18 amino acids. Unmatched junction bases numbered 13, after V lost 8 bases and J lost 0 bases. In DNA, the CDR3 is TGCGCCAGCGGACTGACTAGCGGGCGTCTTAGCTCCTACAATGAGCAGTTCTTC. It translates to CASGLTSGRLSSYNEQFF.

CDR3 coding DNA: TGTGCCAGCAGCACACAGGGGGCGAACTATGGCTACACCTTC. Protein sequence: CASSTQGANYGYTF. The V and J genes are TRBV14 and TRBJ1-2, with 9 bases aligning to TRBD1. Germline V CDR1 and CDR2: SGHDN, FVKESK. The length of the CDR3 is 14 residues. V shed 5 bases and J 2 bases; nucleotides not matched to a gene: 3.

The J gene is TRBJ2-7, the V gene TRBV5-1; TRBD1 aligns across 10 bases. The germline gives CDR1 SGHRS, CDR2 YFSETQ. J lost 6 bases, V lost 2 bases, and 5 bases had no gene match. This CDR3 contains 14 residues. The CDR3, as DNA: TGCGCCAGCAGCTTTGACAGGGGGCAGTTCGAGCAGTACTTC. It encodes CASSFDRGQFEQYF.

This clone was seen only a few times. V and J are TRBV29-1 and TRBJ2-7; a possible D gene is TRBD1 (6 bases). Germline lookup yields CDR1 SQVTM and CDR2 ANQGSEA. The germline V and J ends were trimmed by 1 base and 2 bases, with 18 bases remaining between them. The CDR3 sequence is 16 residues long. The CDR3 DNA reads TGCAGCGTTGAAGGACCCGCCCTGGACAGCCCCTACGAGCAGTACTTC. As protein: CSVEGPALDSPYEQYF.

Remarks on this clone: The same CDR3 is also encoded by other DNA sequences in this sample. This rearrangement joins TRBV6-5 to TRBJ2-7; 14 nucleotides match TRBD2. Losses at the gene ends were 5 bases for V and 7 bases for J; bases not matched to a gene: 7. The CDR3 is 15 residues long. Germline V gives CDR1 MNHEY, CDR2 SVGAGI. The CDR3 here is CASSAGLAGAREQYF. As DNA, the CDR3 is TGTGCCAGCAGTGCGGGACTAGCGGGAGCGCGGGAGCAGTACTTC.

This chain uses TRBV10-2 with TRBJ1-1; the D gene is possibly TRBD1 (6 bases). Germline assignment: CDR1 WSHSY and CDR2 SAAADI. The CDR3 runs to 13 residues. V gave up 8 bases and J gave up 3 bases, with 13 bases separating them. The CDR3 reads CASQGSWDTEAFF. The CDR3 bases are TGCGCCAGCCAGGGGAGCTGGGACACTGAAGCTTTCTTT.

The V gene is TRBV11-2, the J gene TRBJ1-1; no firm D call. The ends were cut back, 8 bases at V and 7 bases at J, with 8 bases in the middle. Germline CDR1 is SGHAT and CDR2 is FQNNGV. This CDR3 contains 10 residues. The CDR3 region has the DNA TGTGCCAGCGGGCTTTATGAAGCTTTCTTT. Translated: CASGLYEAFF.

The V and J genes are TRBV13 and TRBJ2-3; a weak D match, TRBD2 (5 bases). The CDR3 loop spans 16 amino acids. V lost 3 bases and J lost 1, with 14 bases in between. CDR1 and CDR2 (germline): PRHDT, FYEKMQ (reference sequence). The DNA for the CDR3 is TGTGCCAGCAGCTTCGGTGTTTGGGGAGGCACAGATACGCAGTATTTT. Translation gives CASSFGVWGGTDTQYF.

In this sample, this clone turned up once. The chain carries TRBV28 and TRBJ1-2, with D tentatively TRBD1 (6 bases). The germline CDR1 and CDR2 sequences are MDHEN and SYDVKM. Trimming removed 4 bases at V and 1 base at J, with 10 bases between. The length of the CDR3 is 14 residues. CDR3 in amino acids: CASSSGQYNYGYTF. The CDR3 coding sequence is TGTGCCAGCAGTTCCGGACAGTATAACTATGGCTACACCTTC.

J is TRBJ2-3 and V is TRBV7-8; possibly TRBD2 for D (5 bases). V shed 1 base and J shed 7 bases, with 9 bases lying between them. From germline, CDR1 is SGHVS and CDR2 FQNEAQ. The CDR3 covers 13 residues. This chain's CDR3 is CASSLGGDHTQYF. The CDR3 DNA reads as TGTGCCAGCAGCTTAGGGGGAGACCATACGCAGTATTTT.

This clone appeared once. The chain employs TRBV2 and TRBJ1-3; 9 bases map to TRBD1. The germline gives CDR1 SNHLY, CDR2 FYNNEI. The ends lost 7 bases at V and 5 bases at J; junction bases unmatched: 6. The CDR3 loop spans 14 amino acids. The CDR3 DNA reads as TGTGCCAGCATGAAGGACAGGGGAAGAAACACCATATATTTT. The encoded protein is CASMKDRGRNTIYF.

The genes are TRBV4-2 and TRBJ1-2; D remains unclear. The CDR3 totals 15 residues. CDR1 and CDR2 (germline): LGHNA, YNFKEQ. V was clipped by 0 bases and J by 2 bases, with 10 bases between them. The CDR3 DNA reads TGTGCCAGCAGCCAAGAAGTTCCGGGGAACTATGGCTACACCTTC. It translates to CASSQEVPGNYGYTF.

This clone turned up a few times. The chain's CDR3 is CASSTPSASYEQYF. Written as DNA, the CDR3 is TGTGCCAGCAGTACCCCTAGCGCTTCCTACGAGCAGTACTTC. V gene TRBV28 combines with J gene TRBJ2-7; tentative D call: TRBD2 (6 bases). Trimming stripped 5 bases from V and 1 base from J, with 12 bases between. The germline gives CDR1 MDHEN, CDR2 SYDVKM. The CDR3 runs to 14 residues.